This T cell receptor beta chain was found in a study of shared clonotypes between healthy human individuals (dated by TCRdb to 2020 to 2022). Regarding the research as a whole: The cohort included three men and a couple of women between 18 and 49 years of age. Different laboratories and diverse techniques were used to prepare libraries and sequence TCR repertoires, to increase sequencing depth and limit assay-specific biases. For each donor, CD4 naive and CD4 memory were each run on three plates, CD8 naive on two plates, and CD8 memory on one plate. The study deeply sequenced blood TCR repertoires of five healthy adults to estimate repertoire size and the extent of clonotype sharing between individuals. Each donor's leukapheresis produced roughly between roughly 0.94 and 9.5 billion PBMCs.

Healthy HIV-negative adults with no recently reported acute infections or vaccinations were included as donors. Every donor was a Caucasian adult residing in Nashville, Tennessee, USA. CD4+ T cells were enriched by magnetic negative selection; naive cells were then positively selected on CD45RA, and the negative fraction formed the memory subset. Blood was collected by leukapheresis, and PBMCs were isolated by Ficoll-Histopaque density gradient centrifugation and then cryopreserved in liquid nitrogen vapor phase. Analytical flow cytometry was used to check the purity and quantity of each magnetically sorted T cell population. From each sorted fraction, genomic DNA was isolated and quantified by UV absorbance on a Nanodrop 2000c. Using the deep immunoSEQ assay, TCR CDR3 regions were amplified from genomic DNA by multiplex PCR. Extracted genomic DNA from each cell subset was spread evenly across all wells of several immunoSEQ 96-well plates, with each plate serving as a replicate. Each replicate PCR for sorted subsets received 200 ng genomic DNA, equal to about 30,000 T cell genomes. The purified libraries were quantified using a Qubit 3.0 fluorometer, sized with a Bioanalyzer 2100, and then quantified again using the KAPA Library Quantification kit. A separate single-read 150-cycle Illumina NextSeq 550 flow cell was used to sequence each immunoSEQ 96-well plate. On the study's bioinformatics: Because the immunoSEQ output held only junctional sequences and lacked quality scores, the filtering could not match the filtering applied to full-length reads. To assign V/J genes and CDR3, sequences were annotated using PyIR, a Python wrapper for IgBLAST v1.9, with IMGT germline references. Reads were removed for weak V/J assignments (E-value above 1e-6), missing CDR3, stop codons, out-of-frame junctions, or ambiguous translated residues. V3J clonotypes were defined as sequences sharing an identical inferred V gene, J gene, and CDR3 amino acid sequence. The percentage overlap between two repertoires was calculated by dividing the number of shared unique clonotypes by the size of the smaller repertoire. Repertoire richness was assessed with RTK rarefaction, the Chao1 estimator, and Recon v2.1 estimates of unobserved clonotypes. Generation probabilities were computed with OLGA for all TCRbeta clonotypes obtained by the gDNA method from several donors. The table comes from immuneACCESS by way of TCRdb, which keeps in-frame sequences with V and J called. Part of the clones is missing from these tables; in studies checked, under half for an unresolved V gene and the rest for unknown reasons. The V and J calls and clone size are taken from that table; D and trimming were inferred from the DNA. This sample comprises around 2.5 million clones, roughly 93% of them detected only once. The top ten clonotypes cover 0.35% to 0.45% of the sample.

The CDR3 holds 13 amino acids from the cysteine to the phenylalanine. Only the CDR3 DNA stays, 39 bases, in frame from base 1. Via the germline V gene, CDR1 is LGHNA and CDR2 YSLEER. Trimming takes 3 bases off V and 6 bases off J; junction bases not matched to a gene: 3. The research as a whole found: Sampling was restricted to blood, and TCR repertoires in tissue are likely to differ from TCR repertoires in blood. Pairwise subsampling led to the expectation that sequencing depth would affect the degree of clonotype sharing among donors. Clonotypes shared by all four sorted-subset donors showed higher generation probabilities than non-shared clonotypes. The genetic and exposure-history diversity represented was limited by the small number of donors. Larger estimated clonotype richness was generally found for naive subsets than for memory subsets. Incomplete sequencing was indicated by rarefaction of sorted-subset datasets, despite the large sequencing depth. About 5% of naive CD4, 3.5% of naive CD8, roughly 2.4% of memory CD4, and over 0.35% of memory CD8 clonotypes were shared across a handful of donors.

Points on this clone: Its antigen has not been determined. Base qualities are not recorded, but no much larger clone differs from it by a single base.

The sequence joins TRBV4-3 to TRBJ2-3; TRBD2 matches 7 bases in the middle. The clonotype comes from a man aged 18 to 29 in good health. Some clones in this sample may be carry-over from other donors' samples. Sequencing used naive CD4+ T cells from PBMCs. Interpreted using the paper, the cell subset or site label stands for: CD45RA+ positively selected. The CDR3 protein: CASSQREFDTQYF. The nucleotides read TGCGCCAGCAGCCAGCGGGAGTTTGATACGCAGTATTTT.